This is a list of T cell receptor beta chains from one sample in a study of response to subunit inactivated influenza vaccine. TCRdb itself ran the RT-PCR reads through MiXCR, one entry per CDR3 protein. The profile shows 860,000 or so distinct CDR3 sequences, around 20% of them singletons. Sample: PBMCs from blood, taken 4 to 6 days after vaccination. These TCRs come from a man aged 45-65 years who received an inactivated influenza vaccine. The CDR3 runs from the conserved cysteine through the conserved F or W. D genes are given only for firm matches. Not every row has a clone size; where given, it reads once, few, many or a size class.

j_call clone_size d_call v_call cdr3_nt cdr3_aa
TRBJ2-7 many TRBD1 TRBV7-6 TGCGCCAGCAGCCTCGGGACAGGGGCCTCCTACGAGCAGTACTTC CASSLGTGASYEQYF
TRBJ2-3 . . TRBV10-3 TGTGCCATCAGTGACCTCGGGGAAGTTGGTTCGGATACGCAGTATTTT CAISDLGEVGSDTQYF
TRBJ2-4 . . TRBV5-1 TGCGCCAGCAGCACACGGGACACCGGAGGCATTCAGTACTTC CASSTRDTGGIQYF
TRBJ2-5 . . TRBV6-2/TRBV6-3 TGTGCCAGCAAGCGGGACAAAGGAGAGACCCAGTACTTC CASKRDKGETQYF
TRBJ2-1 few . TRBV5-6 TGTGCCACCATGGGGACCATTTACAATGAGCAGTTCTTC CATMGTIYNEQFF
TRBJ2-1 few . TRBV6-1 TGTGCCAGCAGGCTTTCAAACAGGGCAAGTGAGCAGTTCTTC CASRLSNRASEQFF
TRBJ2-1 . TRBD2 TRBV15 TGTGCCACCTCAATTAGCGGGATTTCATATGAGCAGTTCTTC CATSISGISYEQFF
TRBJ1-5 many . TRBV12-3/TRBV12-4 TGTGCCAGCAGCCGACCCGGGACCAGCCATCAGCCCCAGCATTTT CASSRPGTSHQPQHF
TRBJ2-3 . TRBD2 TRBV20-1 TGCAGTGCTTTAGCGGGAGGGCCGAGCACAGATACGCAGTATTTT CSALAGGPSTDTQYF
TRBJ2-3 few TRBD2 TRBV20-1 TGCAGTGCTAGAGTCCGACTAGCGGGAGCCGAAGATACGCAGTATTTT CSARVRLAGAEDTQYF
TRBJ2-3 . TRBD2 TRBV5-1 TGCGCCAGCAGCCCCATAAAGCGGGAGTCCCGCACAGATACGCAGTATTTT CASSPIKRESRTDTQYF
TRBJ2-2 . TRBD1 TRBV6-5 TGTGCCAGCAGTTATTCCGGGACAGGGGTTGTCGGGGAGCTGTTTTTT CASSYSGTGVVGELFF
TRBJ2-3 . TRBD2 TRBV12-3/TRBV12-4 TGTGCCAGCCGACGACAACTAGCGGGAGCAGATACGCAGTATTTT CASRRQLAGADTQYF
TRBJ2-5 . . TRBV10-3 TGTGCCATCAGTGATTTACCGACTCAAGAGACCCAGTACTTC CAISDLPTQETQYF
TRBJ1-6 few TRBD1 TRBV4-1 TGCGCCAGCAGCCACCCGGGACAGGGAAGATCACCCCTCCACTTT CASSHPGQGRSPLHF
TRBJ2-3 many TRBD2 TRBV27 TGTGCCAGCAGTTTATTAGCGGGAGGGCCCCTGGATACGCAGTATTTT CASSLLAGGPLDTQYF